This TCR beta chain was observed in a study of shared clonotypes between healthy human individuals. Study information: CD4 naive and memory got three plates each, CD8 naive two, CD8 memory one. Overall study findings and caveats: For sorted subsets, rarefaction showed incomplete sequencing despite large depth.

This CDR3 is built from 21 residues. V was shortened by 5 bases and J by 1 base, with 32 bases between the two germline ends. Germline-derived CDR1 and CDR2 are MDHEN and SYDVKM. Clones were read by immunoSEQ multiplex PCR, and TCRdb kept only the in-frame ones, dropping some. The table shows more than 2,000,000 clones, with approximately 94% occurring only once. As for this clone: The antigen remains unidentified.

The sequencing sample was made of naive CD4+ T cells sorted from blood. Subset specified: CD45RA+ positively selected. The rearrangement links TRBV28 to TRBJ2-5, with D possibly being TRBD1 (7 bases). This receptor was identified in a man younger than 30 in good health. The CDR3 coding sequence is TGTGCCAGCAGTCCCTATCACGGGGGATTTTACGGGACAGACTCCCAAGAGACCCAGTACTTC. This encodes CASSPYHGGFYGTDSQETQYF.